This entry features one T cell receptor (beta chain) sequence. No antigen is known for it. These data belong to a study of regulatory T cells in long-lasting Graves disease. As to time point: newly diagnosed GD, antithyroid drugs for less than 3 months. The TCR library used RNA extracted from PBMCs. Germline values: CDR1 LNHDA, CDR2 SQIVND (reference sequence). With 0 bases removed from V and 1 base from J, the gap between germline ends came to 6 bases. The CDR3 extends over 15 amino acids. Building the TCR beta libraries relied on iRepertoire HTBI primers, and CDR3 regions underwent Arm-PCR. Source study methods: Identified across the samples were 62 TRBV segments and about 14 TRBJ segments. In TCRdb, the multiplex PCR reads were re-called with MiXCR into one record per CDR3 protein. What appears here as the V and J calls and clone size reflects TCRdb's work, not the paper's. The sample lists about 500,000 distinct CDR3 sequences, around 12% occurring once.

Study-wide results and caveats: New patients shared more than 950 public clonotypes, and persistent patients shared more, with under 3,000.

These same records also appear under a second study, on T cells in Graves' hyperthyroidism and ophthalmopathy. That source adds: Carried out on the TCR CDR3, a first-round RT-PCR used the HTBI primer set. Most thyroid clonotypes that were expanded above 0.001 also turned up in blood.

The sequencing here drew on peripheral blood mononuclear cells (PBMCs), taken at new diagnosis, from a patient treated with antithyroid drugs. V gene TRBV19 combines with J gene TRBJ2-2; no reliable D call. The clonotype originates from a young woman with Graves disease. The CDR3 nucleotides are TGTGCCAGTAGTATAGATCTCGAGAACACCGGGGAGCTGTTTTTT. It translates to CASSIDLENTGELFF. Complete variable domain (other parts from reference TRBV19 and TRBJ2-2): DGGITQSPKYLFRKEGQNVTLSCEQNLNHDAMYWYRQDPGQGLRLIYYSQIVNDFQKGDIAEGYSVSREKKESFPLTVTSAQKNPTAFYLCASSIDLENTGELFFGEGSRLTVL.